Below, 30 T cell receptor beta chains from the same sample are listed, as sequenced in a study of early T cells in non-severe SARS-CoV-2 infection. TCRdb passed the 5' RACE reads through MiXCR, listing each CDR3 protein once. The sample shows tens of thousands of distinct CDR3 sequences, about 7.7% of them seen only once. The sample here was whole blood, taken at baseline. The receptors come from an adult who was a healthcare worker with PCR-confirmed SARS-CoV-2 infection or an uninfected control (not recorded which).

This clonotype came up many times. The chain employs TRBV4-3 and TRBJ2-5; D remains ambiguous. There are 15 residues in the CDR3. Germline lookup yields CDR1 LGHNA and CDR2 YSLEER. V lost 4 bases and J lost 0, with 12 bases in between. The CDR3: CASSRNSDYQETQYF. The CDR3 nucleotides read TGCGCCAGCAGCCGAAACAGCGACTACCAAGAGACCCAGTACTTC.

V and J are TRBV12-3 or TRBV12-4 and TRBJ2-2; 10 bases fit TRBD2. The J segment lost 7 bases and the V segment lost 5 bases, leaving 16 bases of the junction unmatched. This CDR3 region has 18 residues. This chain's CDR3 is CASSPSLLSGRRIGELFF. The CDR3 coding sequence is TGTGCCAGCAGTCCTAGTCTGCTTAGCGGGAGGAGAATCGGGGAGCTGTTTTTT.

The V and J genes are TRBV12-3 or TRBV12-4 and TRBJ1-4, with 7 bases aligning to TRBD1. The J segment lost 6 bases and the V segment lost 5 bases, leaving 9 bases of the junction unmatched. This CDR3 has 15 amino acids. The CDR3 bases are TGTGCCAGCAGTGGGGACAGCGCGGGTCATGAAAAACTGTTTTTT. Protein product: CASSGDSAGHEKLFF.

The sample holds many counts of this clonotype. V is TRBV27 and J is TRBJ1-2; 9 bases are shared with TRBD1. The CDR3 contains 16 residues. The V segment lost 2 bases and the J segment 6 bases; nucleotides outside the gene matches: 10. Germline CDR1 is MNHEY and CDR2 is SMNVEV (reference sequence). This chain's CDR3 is CASSLKGTGISHGYTF. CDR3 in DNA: TGTGCCAGCAGTTTAAAGGGGACAGGGATCTCGCATGGCTACACCTTC.

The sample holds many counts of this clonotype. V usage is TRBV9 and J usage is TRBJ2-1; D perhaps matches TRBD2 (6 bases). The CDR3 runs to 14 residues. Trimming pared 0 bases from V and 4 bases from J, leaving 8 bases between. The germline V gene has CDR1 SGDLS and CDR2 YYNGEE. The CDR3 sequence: CASSVGAGYNEQFF. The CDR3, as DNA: TGTGCCAGCAGCGTAGGAGCGGGTTACAATGAGCAGTTCTTC.

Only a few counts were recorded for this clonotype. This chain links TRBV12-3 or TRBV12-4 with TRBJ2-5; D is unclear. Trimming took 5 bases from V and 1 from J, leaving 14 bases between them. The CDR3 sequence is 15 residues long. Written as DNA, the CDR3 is TGTGCCAGCAGTACCTTTGAGCCGAGCCAAGAGACCCAGTACTTC. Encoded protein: CASSTFEPSQETQYF.

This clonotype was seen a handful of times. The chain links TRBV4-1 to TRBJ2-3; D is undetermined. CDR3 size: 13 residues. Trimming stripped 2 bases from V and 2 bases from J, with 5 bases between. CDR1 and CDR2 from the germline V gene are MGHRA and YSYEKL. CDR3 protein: CASSQRATDTQYF. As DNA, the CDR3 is TGCGCCAGCAGCCAAAGGGCCACAGATACGCAGTATTTT.

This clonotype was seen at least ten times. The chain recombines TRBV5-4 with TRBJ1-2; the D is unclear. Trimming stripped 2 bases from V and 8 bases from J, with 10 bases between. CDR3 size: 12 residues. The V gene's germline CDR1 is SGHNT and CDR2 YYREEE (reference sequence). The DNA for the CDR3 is TGTGCCAGCAGCTTTAGGACGGGCGGCTACACCTTC. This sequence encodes CASSFRTGGYTF.

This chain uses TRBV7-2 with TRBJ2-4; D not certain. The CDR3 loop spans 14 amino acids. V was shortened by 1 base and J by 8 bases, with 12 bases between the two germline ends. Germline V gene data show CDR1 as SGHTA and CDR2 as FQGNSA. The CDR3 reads CASSLGGHKDIQYF. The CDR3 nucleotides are TGTGCCAGCAGCTTAGGTGGCCATAAAGACATTCAGTACTTC.

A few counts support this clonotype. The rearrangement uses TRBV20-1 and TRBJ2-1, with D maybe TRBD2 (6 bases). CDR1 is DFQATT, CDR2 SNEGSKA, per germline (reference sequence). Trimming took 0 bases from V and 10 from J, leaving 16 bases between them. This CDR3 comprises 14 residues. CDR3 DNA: TGCAGTGCTAGAGACGGGGGAAGGCTCGGAGAGCAGTTCTTC. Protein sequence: CSARDGGRLGEQFF.

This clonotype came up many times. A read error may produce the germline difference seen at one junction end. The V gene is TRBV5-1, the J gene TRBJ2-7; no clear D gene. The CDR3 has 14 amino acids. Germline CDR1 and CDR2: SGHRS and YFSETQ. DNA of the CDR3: TGCGCCAGCAAGGCGGAAAGAGCCTCCCACGAGCAGTACTTC. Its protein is CASKAERASHEQYF.

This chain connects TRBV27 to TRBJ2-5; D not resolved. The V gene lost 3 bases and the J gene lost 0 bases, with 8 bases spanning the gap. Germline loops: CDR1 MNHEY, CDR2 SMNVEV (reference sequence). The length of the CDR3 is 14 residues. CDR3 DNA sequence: TGTGCCAGCAGTTTTCTCGGAAACCAAGAGACCCAGTACTTC. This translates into CASSFLGNQETQYF.

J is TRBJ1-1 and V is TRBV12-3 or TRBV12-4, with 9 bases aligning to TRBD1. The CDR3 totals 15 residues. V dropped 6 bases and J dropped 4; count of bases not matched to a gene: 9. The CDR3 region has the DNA TGTGCCAGCAGGCCGGGACAGGGTTTCTCCACTGAAGCTTTCTTT. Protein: CASRPGQGFSTEAFF.

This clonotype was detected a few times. In DNA, the CDR3 is TGCAGCGTCCGGGGGGGCCCCAGCACAGATACGCAGTATTTT. It is translated as CSVRGGPSTDTQYF. The chain uses TRBV29-1 and TRBJ2-3, with TRBD2 matching over 8 bases. There are 14 residues in the CDR3. V dropped 6 bases and J dropped 0; count of bases not matched to a gene: 5. CDR1 is SQVTM and CDR2 is ANQGSEA in the germline V gene.

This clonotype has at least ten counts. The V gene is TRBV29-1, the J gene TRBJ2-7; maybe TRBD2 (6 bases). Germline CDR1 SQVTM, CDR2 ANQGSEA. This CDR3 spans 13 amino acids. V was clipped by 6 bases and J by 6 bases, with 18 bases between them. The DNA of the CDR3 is TGCAGCGTCCGGGGGTCAGGTTCTTTCGAGCAGTACTTC. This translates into CSVRGSGSFEQYF.

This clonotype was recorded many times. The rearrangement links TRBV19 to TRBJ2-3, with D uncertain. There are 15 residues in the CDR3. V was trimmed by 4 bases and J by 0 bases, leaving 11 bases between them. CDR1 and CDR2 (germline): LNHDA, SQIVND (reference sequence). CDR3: CASSSPSSSTDTQYF. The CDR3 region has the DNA TGTGCCAGTAGTAGTCCCTCCTCTAGCACAGATACGCAGTATTTT. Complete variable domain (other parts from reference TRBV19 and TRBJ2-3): DGGITQSPKYLFRKEGQNVTLSCEQNLNHDAMYWYRQDPGQGLRLIYYSQIVNDFQKGDIAEGYSVSREKKESFPLTVTSAQKNPTAFYLCASSSPSSSTDTQYFGPGTRLTVL.

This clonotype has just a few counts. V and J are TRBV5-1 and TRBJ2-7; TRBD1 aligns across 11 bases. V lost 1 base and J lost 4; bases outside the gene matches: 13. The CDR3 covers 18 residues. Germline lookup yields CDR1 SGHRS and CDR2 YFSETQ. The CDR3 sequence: CASSLPTREDRGLYEQYF. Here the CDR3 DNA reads TGCGCCAGCAGCTTGCCCACCCGTGAGGACAGGGGGCTGTACGAGCAGTACTTC.

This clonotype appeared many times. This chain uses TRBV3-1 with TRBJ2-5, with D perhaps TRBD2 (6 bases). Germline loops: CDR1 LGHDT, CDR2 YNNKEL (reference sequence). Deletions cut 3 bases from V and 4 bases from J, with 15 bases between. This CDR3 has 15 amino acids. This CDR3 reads CASSQNAGKRETQYF. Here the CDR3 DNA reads TGTGCCAGCAGCCAGAATGCGGGGAAGAGAGAGACCCAGTACTTC.

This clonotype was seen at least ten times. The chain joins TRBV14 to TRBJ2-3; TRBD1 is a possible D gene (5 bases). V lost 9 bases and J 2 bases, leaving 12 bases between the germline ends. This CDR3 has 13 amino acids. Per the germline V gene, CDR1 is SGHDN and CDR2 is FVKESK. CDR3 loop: CARDSAFTDTQYF. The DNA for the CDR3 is TGTGCCAGAGACAGCGCCTTCACAGATACGCAGTATTTT.

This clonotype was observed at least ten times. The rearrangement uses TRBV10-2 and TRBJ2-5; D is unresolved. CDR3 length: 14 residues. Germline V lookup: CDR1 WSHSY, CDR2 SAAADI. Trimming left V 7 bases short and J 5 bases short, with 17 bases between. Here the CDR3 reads CASKSAQAGETQYF. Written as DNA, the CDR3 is TGCGCCAGCAAATCAGCGCAAGCCGGGGAGACCCAGTACTTC.

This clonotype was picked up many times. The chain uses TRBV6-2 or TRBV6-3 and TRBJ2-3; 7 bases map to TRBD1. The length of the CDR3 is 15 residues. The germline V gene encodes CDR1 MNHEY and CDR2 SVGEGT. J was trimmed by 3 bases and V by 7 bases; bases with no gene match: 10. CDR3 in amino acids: CASKAAGGATDTQYF. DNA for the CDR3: TGTGCCAGCAAAGCGGCAGGGGGAGCAACAGATACGCAGTATTTT.

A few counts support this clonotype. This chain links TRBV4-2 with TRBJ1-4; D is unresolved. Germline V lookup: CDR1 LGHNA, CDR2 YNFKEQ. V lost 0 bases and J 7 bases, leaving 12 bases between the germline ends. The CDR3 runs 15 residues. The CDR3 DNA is TGTGCCAGCAGCCAAGATCTGAGTCGGGGTGAAAAACTGTTTTTT. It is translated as CASSQDLSRGEKLFF.

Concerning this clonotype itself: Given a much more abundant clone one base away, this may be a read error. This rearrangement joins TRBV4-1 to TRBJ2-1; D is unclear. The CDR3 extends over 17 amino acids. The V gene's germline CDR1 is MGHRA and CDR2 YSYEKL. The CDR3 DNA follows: TGCGCCAGCAGCCCTTCCCCTCAGGACCACACCTACAATGAGAAGTTCTTC. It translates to CASSPSPQDHTYNEKFF.

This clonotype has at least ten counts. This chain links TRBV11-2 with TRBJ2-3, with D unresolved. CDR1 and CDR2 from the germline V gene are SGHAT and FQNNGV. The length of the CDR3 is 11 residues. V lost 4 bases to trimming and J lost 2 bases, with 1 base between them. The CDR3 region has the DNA TGTGCCAGCAGCTACACAGATACGCAGTATTTT. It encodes CASSYTDTQYF.

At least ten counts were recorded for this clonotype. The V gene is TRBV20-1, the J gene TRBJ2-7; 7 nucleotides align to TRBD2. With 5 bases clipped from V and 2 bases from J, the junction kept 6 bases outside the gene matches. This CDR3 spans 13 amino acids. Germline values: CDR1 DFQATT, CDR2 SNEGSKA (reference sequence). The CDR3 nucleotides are TGCAGTGCTGAGCAGCGGGAAACCTACGAGCAGTACTTC. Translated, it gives CSAEQRETYEQYF.

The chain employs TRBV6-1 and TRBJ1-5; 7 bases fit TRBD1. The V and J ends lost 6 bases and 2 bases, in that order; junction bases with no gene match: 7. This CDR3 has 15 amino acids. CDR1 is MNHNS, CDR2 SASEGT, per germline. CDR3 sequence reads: CASRRQGLGNQPQHF. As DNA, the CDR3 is TGTGCCAGCAGGAGACAGGGTCTGGGCAATCAGCCCCAGCATTTT.

The CDR3 bases are TGTGCCAGTAGTAAGTCCGGGACTAGCGGCTACAATGAGCAGTTCTTC. It codes for CASSKSGTSGYNEQFF. V usage is TRBV19 and J usage is TRBJ2-1, with 11 bases aligning to TRBD2. V lost 4 bases, J lost 3 bases, and 5 bases stayed unmatched. Germline assignment: CDR1 LNHDA and CDR2 SQIVND (reference sequence). The CDR3 consists of 16 residues.

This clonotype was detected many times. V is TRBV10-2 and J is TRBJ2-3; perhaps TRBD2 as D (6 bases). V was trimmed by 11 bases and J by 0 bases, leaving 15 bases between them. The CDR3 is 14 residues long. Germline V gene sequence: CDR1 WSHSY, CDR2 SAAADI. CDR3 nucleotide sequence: TGCGCCGTCGGAGGGGTAGCTAGCACAGATACGCAGTATTTT. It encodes CAVGGVASTDTQYF.

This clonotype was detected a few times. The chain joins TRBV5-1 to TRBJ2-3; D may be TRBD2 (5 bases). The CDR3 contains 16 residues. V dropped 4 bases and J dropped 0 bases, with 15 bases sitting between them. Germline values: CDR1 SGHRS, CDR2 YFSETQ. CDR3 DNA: TGCGCCAGCAGCATAAGGGCGGGTGCTAGCACAGATACGCAGTATTTT. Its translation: CASSIRAGASTDTQYF.

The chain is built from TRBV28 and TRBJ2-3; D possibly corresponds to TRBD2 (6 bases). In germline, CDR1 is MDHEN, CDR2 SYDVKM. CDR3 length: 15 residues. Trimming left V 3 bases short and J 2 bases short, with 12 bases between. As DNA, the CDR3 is TGTGCCAGCAGTTTGACTAGACGATCCACAGATACGCAGTATTTT. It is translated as CASSLTRRSTDTQYF.